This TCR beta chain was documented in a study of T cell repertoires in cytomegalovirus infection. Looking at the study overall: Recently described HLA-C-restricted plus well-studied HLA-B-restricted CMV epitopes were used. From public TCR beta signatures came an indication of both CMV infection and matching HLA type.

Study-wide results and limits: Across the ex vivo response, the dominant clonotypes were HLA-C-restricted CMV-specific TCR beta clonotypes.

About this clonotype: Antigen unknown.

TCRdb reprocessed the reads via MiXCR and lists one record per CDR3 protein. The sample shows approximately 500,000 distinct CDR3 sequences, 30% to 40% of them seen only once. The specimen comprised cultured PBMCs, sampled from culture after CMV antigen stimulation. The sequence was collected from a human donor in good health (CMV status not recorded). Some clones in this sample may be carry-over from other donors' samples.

CDR3 loop: CSARLAGESYNEQFF. The CDR3 region has the DNA TGCAGTGCTAGACTAGCGGGAGAATCCTACAATGAGCAGTTCTTC. This chain links TRBV20-1 with TRBJ2-1; 10 bases line up with TRBD2. V lost 2 bases and J lost 1; bases outside the gene matches: 2. Germline assignment: CDR1 DFQATT and CDR2 SNEGSKA (reference sequence). The CDR3 is made up of 15 amino acids.